Following are 24 T cell receptor beta chains from one sample sequenced in a study of cytomegalovirus exposure and HLA in healthy donors. Amplification used 60 Vbeta primers and 13 Jbeta primers. This table comes from immunoSEQ multiplex PCR, and its TCRdb copy is limited to in-frame clones, with some not included. Recorded for this sample: around 39,000 clones. The sequenced sample was PBMCs. All receptors come from a male donor in good health and CMV-seronegative.

A word on this clone: The sample holds other DNA sequences that translate to the same CDR3. This chain connects TRBV5-1 to TRBJ2-7, with 7 bases identical to TRBD1. J was trimmed by 10 bases and V by 0 bases; bases with no gene match: 4. Germline V CDR1 and CDR2: SGHRS, YFSETQ. This CDR3 has 12 residues. The CDR3 protein is CASSLEGAEQYF. The CDR3 DNA follows: TGCGCCAGCAGCTTGGAGGGGGCGGAACAGTACTTC.

The V and J genes are TRBV29-1 and TRBJ1-3, with 7 bases matching TRBD1. The CDR3 spans 14 residues. Germline-derived CDR1 and CDR2 are SQVTM and ANQGSEA. V gave up 6 bases and J gave up 6 bases; unmatched junction bases: 11. In nucleotides, the CDR3 is TGCAGCGTCGTGCCACCGGGACAGCCAAACACCATATATTTT. Its translation is CSVVPPGQPNTIYF.

The chain has TRBV7-6 and TRBJ2-7; TRBD1 might be the D (6 bases). V was trimmed by 0 bases and J by 2 bases, leaving 11 bases between them. The CDR3 length is 15 residues. Germline values: CDR1 SGHVS, CDR2 FNYEAQ. The CDR3 reads CASSLADRPAYEQYF. DNA for the CDR3: TGTGCCAGCAGCTTAGCGGACAGACCCGCCTACGAGCAGTACTTC.

This chain links TRBV28 with TRBJ1-5; TRBD1 agrees at 7 bases. Germline loops: CDR1 MDHEN, CDR2 SYDVKM. The CDR3 is made up of 12 amino acids. J gave up 14 bases and V 5 bases, and 9 bases lay outside the gene matches. The CDR3 loop reads CASSPYSGTEHF. The CDR3 DNA follows: TGTGCCAGCAGTCCTTACTCTGGGACAGAGCATTTT.

The chain has TRBV18 and TRBJ1-1; D is possibly TRBD1 (6 bases). CDR3 length: 16 residues. The ends were cut back, 5 bases at V and 0 bases at J, with 16 bases in the middle. Germline CDR1 reads KGHSH; CDR2 reads LQKENI. CDR3 sequence: CASSRDTGPMNTEAFF. CDR3 DNA sequence: TGTGCCAGCTCAAGGGACACGGGGCCTATGAACACTGAAGCTTTCTTT.

CDR3 loop: CASSQDIGTGNQPQHF. The DNA for the CDR3 is TGTGCCAGCAGCCAAGATATTGGGACAGGCAATCAGCCCCAGCATTTT. The chain has TRBV4-2 and TRBJ1-5, with TRBD1 identical over 7 bases. CDR1 is LGHNA and CDR2 is YNFKEQ in the germline V gene. Trimming at V came to 0 bases and at J to 2 bases, leaving 4 bases not matched to a gene. CDR3 length: 16 residues.

The chain couples TRBV5-5 to TRBJ2-2; 7 positions agree with TRBD2. Trimming cost V 5 bases and J 5 bases; bases outside gene matches: 21. Germline-derived CDR1 and CDR2 are SGHKS and YYEKEE (reference sequence). This CDR3 contains 19 residues. CDR3 sequence: CASSLMGLPAGGSTGELFF. DNA for the CDR3: TGTGCCAGCAGTCTGATGGGACTCCCGGCGGGCGGGAGTACCGGGGAGCTGTTTTTT. The full variable domain, rest sourced from reference TRBV5-5 and TRBJ2-2, is DAGVTQSPTHLIKTRGQQVTLRCSPISGHKSVSWYQQVLGQGPQFIFQYYEKEERGRGNFPDRFSARQFPNYSSELNVNALLLGDSALYLCASSLMGLPAGGSTGELFFGEGSRLTVL.

V and J are TRBV6-6 and TRBJ2-1, with 10 bases aligning to TRBD2. The V gene's germline CDR1 is MNHNY and CDR2 SVGAGI (reference sequence). This CDR3 has 15 residues. J lost 7 bases, V lost 2 bases, and 5 bases had no gene match. The CDR3 DNA is TGTGCCAGCAGTTACGAGGTAGCGGGGGGAAATGAGCAGTTCTTC. It yields the protein CASSYEVAGGNEQFF.

The chain uses TRBV4-2 and TRBJ2-5, with 9 bases identical to TRBD1. Germline V lookup: CDR1 LGHNA, CDR2 YNFKEQ. Trimming cost V 4 bases and J 5 bases; bases outside gene matches: 11. The CDR3 has 16 residues. CDR3 bases: TGTGCCAGCAGCCCTGAGCCGGGACAGGGATCCGAGACCCAGTACTTC. Its translation is CASSPEPGQGSETQYF.

This rearrangement joins TRBV2 to TRBJ1-2; 8 bases line up with TRBD1. The CDR3 has 16 amino acids. Germline lookup yields CDR1 SNHLY and CDR2 FYNNEI. With V trimmed by 8 bases and J by 3 bases, 14 bases remained unmatched. The CDR3 nucleotides read TGTGCCAGCGATAATTCCAGGGGGCGTCGGGACTATGGCTACACCTTC. This gives the protein CASDNSRGRRDYGYTF.

V usage is TRBV7-2 and J usage is TRBJ2-5; 7 nucleotides line up with TRBD1. The CDR3 contains 14 residues. Germline values: CDR1 SGHTA, CDR2 FQGNSA. V was clipped by 5 bases and J by 5 bases; unmatched bases: 8. CDR3 loop: CASSPQGNEETQYF. Written as DNA, the CDR3 is TGTGCCAGCAGCCCACAGGGGAACGAGGAGACCCAGTACTTC. Together with reference TRBV7-2 and TRBJ2-5, the CDR3 gives the full variable domain: GAGVSQSPSNKVTEKGKDVELRCDPISGHTALYWYRQSLGQGLEFLIYFQGNSAPDKSGLPSDRFSAERTGGSVSTLTIQRTQQEDSAVYLCASSPQGNEETQYFGPGTRLLVL.

This chain joins TRBV5-1 and TRBJ2-2; 8 nucleotides agree with TRBD2. With V trimmed by 1 base and J by 1 base, 3 bases remained unmatched. Germline V gene lookup returns CDR1 SGHRS and CDR2 YFSETQ. This CDR3 spans 16 amino acids. CDR3 nucleotide sequence: TGCGCCAGCAGCTTGACTAGCGGCGTGAACACCGGGGAGCTGTTTTTT. Translated: CASSLTSGVNTGELFF.

The rearrangement uses TRBV6-1 and TRBJ2-3; TRBD1 is a possible D gene (5 bases). This CDR3 is 16 amino acids long. V lost 0 bases and J lost 6, with 16 bases in between. Germline CDR1 is MNHNS and CDR2 is SASEGT. The CDR3 DNA reads as TGTGCCAGCAGTGAAGCGCTTCAGGGAATGAGGGATACGCAGTATTTT. It codes for CASSEALQGMRDTQYF.

V usage is TRBV7-9 and J usage is TRBJ1-5; maybe TRBD1 (6 bases). Trimming cost V 4 bases and J 5 bases, with 21 bases left between them. Germline values: CDR1 SEHNR, CDR2 FQNEAQ (reference sequence). The CDR3 length is 17 residues. The CDR3 region is CASSSPGLGHPYQPQHF. Written as DNA, the CDR3 is TGTGCCAGCAGCTCTCCTGGGCTGGGACATCCCTATCAGCCCCAGCATTTT.

This rearrangement joins TRBV15 to TRBJ2-3; perhaps TRBD1 as D (6 bases). The CDR3 extends over 15 amino acids. The germline CDR1 and CDR2 sequences are LNHNV and YYDKDF (reference sequence). Trimming removed 1 base at V and 3 bases at J, with 11 bases between. CDR3 in amino acids: CATSRGNRETDTQYF. CDR3 DNA: TGTGCCACCAGCAGAGGTAACAGGGAAACAGATACGCAGTATTTT.

The genes are TRBV2 and TRBJ1-1; 7 bases line up with TRBD1. The J segment lost 1 base and the V segment lost 6 bases, leaving 5 bases of the junction unmatched. This CDR3 contains 14 residues. In germline, CDR1 is SNHLY, CDR2 FYNNEI. The CDR3 region is CASRPGTENTEAFF. The CDR3 DNA follows: TGTGCCAGCAGACCCGGGACAGAGAACACTGAAGCTTTCTTT.

The rearrangement joins TRBV18 to TRBJ1-1, with TRBD1 identical over 8 bases. Germline V lookup: CDR1 KGHSH, CDR2 LQKENI. With 6 bases clipped from V and 7 bases from J, the junction kept 4 bases outside the gene matches. CDR3 length: 12 residues. The DNA for the CDR3 is TGTGCCAGCTCCCCTGGACAGGGTGAAGCTTTCTTT. Its translation: CASSPGQGEAFF.

The chain combines TRBV30 with TRBJ2-3, with D tentatively TRBD2 (6 bases). This CDR3 is built from 16 residues. Trimming cost V 0 bases and J 2 bases, with 15 bases left between them. Germline CDR1 and CDR2: GTSNPN and SVGIG (reference sequence). CDR3 region: CAWSVQRAGYTDTQYF. DNA of the CDR3: TGTGCCTGGAGTGTACAGAGGGCGGGGTACACAGATACGCAGTATTTT.

The gene calls are TRBV19 and TRBJ2-7, with 8 bases lining up with TRBD1. The CDR3 runs to 16 residues. V was clipped by 5 bases and J by 1 base; unmatched bases: 10. From germline, CDR1 is LNHDA and CDR2 SQIVND (reference sequence). CDR3 amino acids: CASSLRQGIVSYEQYF. CDR3 coding DNA: TGTGCCAGTAGTCTGAGACAGGGGATAGTTTCCTACGAGCAGTACTTC.

V and J are TRBV28 and TRBJ2-5; perhaps TRBD2 as D (7 bases). Germline CDR1 is MDHEN and CDR2 is SYDVKM. The CDR3 totals 15 residues. The V gene lost 5 bases and the J gene lost 5 bases, with 18 bases spanning the gap. The CDR3 nucleotides read TGTGCCAGCAGTCCTGGGGGGGCCGGTAGCGAGACCCAGTACTTC. This gives the protein CASSPGGAGSETQYF.

This chain links TRBV7-8 with TRBJ2-7; D gene ambiguous. Germline CDR1 is SGHVS and CDR2 is FQNEAQ. The CDR3 totals 13 residues. Deletions cut 3 bases from V and 1 base from J, with 7 bases between. DNA for the CDR3: TGTGCCAGCAGCTTTACACAGTCCTACGAGCAGTACTTC. Its translation: CASSFTQSYEQYF.

The genes are TRBV19 and TRBJ1-5; 7 nucleotides align to TRBD1. Germline CDR1 LNHDA, CDR2 SQIVND (reference sequence). J lost 1 base, V lost 5 bases, and 2 bases had no gene match. This CDR3 region has 14 residues. The CDR3, as DNA: TGTGCCAGTAGTCAGGGGGAGAGCAATCAGCCCCAGCATTTT. Residues: CASSQGESNQPQHF. Filled out from reference TRBV19 and TRBJ1-5, the complete variable domain reads DGGITQSPKYLFRKEGQNVTLSCEQNLNHDAMYWYRQDPGQGLRLIYYSQIVNDFQKGDIAEGYSVSREKKESFPLTVTSAQKNPTAFYLCASSQGESNQPQHFGDGTRLSIL.

The chain is built from TRBV19 and TRBJ1-1, with TRBD1 matching 7 bases. V dropped 2 bases and J dropped 3; count of bases not matched to a gene: 6. The CDR3 covers 15 residues. Germline V gene lookup returns CDR1 LNHDA and CDR2 SQIVND (reference sequence). Here the CDR3 reads CASSIFGTEDTEAFF. The CDR3 region has the DNA TGTGCCAGTAGTATATTCGGGACAGAGGACACTGAAGCTTTCTTT.

A note on this clone: Distinct nucleotide sequences in the sample also encode this CDR3. The rearrangement links TRBV19 to TRBJ2-1; maybe TRBD2 (5 bases). The CDR3 runs to 14 residues. The germline gives CDR1 LNHDA, CDR2 SQIVND (reference sequence). V lost 5 bases to trimming and J lost 1 base, with 9 bases between them. CDR3 residues: CASSRGISYNEQFF. In nucleotides, the CDR3 is TGTGCCAGTAGTCGGGGTATATCCTACAATGAGCAGTTCTTC.